This T cell receptor (beta chain) was identified in a study of cytomegalovirus exposure and HLA in healthy donors. Overall study context: Of some 400 genotyped donors, roughly 81% grouped in the Caucasian-associated ancestry cluster. Study observations and caveats: A later examination showed that TCR association rates differed by HLA locus, with DRB1 most and HLA-C fewest.

A note on this clone: Antigen: not known.

Between the trimmed V and J ends, which lost 1 base and 7 bases, there was a span of 13 bases. Germline CDR1 SGHTA, CDR2 FQGNSA. The CDR3 totals 15 residues. The study ran its PCR with 60 Vbeta and 13 Jbeta primers. Data came from immunoSEQ multiplex PCR; TCRdb stores just in-frame clones and leaves some out. The profile shows 150,000 to 200,000 clones, about three quarters of them singletons. Sequenced: PBMCs. The chain recombines TRBV7-2 with TRBJ2-2; a possible D gene is TRBD2 (6 bases). This clonotype was obtained from a woman in her forties in good health and CMV-seronegative. CDR3 coding DNA: TGTGCCAGCAGCTTAGTCGTTCGCGGGGTCGGGGAGCTGTTTTTT. Translated, it gives CASSLVVRGVGELFF.